Below, 26 T cell receptor beta chains from the same sample are listed, as sequenced in a study of cytomegalovirus exposure and HLA in healthy donors. TCRdb's copy holds only in-frame clones and misses some; the assay was immunoSEQ multiplex PCR. The data show about 130,000 clones, with around 90% seen just once and around 6% held by the top ten. Input material: PBMCs. The receptors shown here come from a woman aged 25 to 45 in good health and CMV-seropositive.

This clone appeared a single time. V usage is TRBV5-1 and J usage is TRBJ2-5; 9 bases agree with TRBD1. This CDR3 has 17 amino acids. In germline, CDR1 is SGHRS, CDR2 YFSETQ. The ends lost 0 bases at V and 3 bases at J; junction bases unmatched: 9. The CDR3 bases are TGCGCCAGCAGCTTGGAACAGGGGGCGCTTGGGAAAGAGACCCAGTACTTC. Translation: CASSLEQGALGKETQYF.

This chain joins TRBV28 and TRBJ2-3, with 9 bases matching TRBD1. Germline CDR1 MDHEN, CDR2 SYDVKM. The CDR3 totals 14 residues. J lost 3 bases, V lost 6 bases, and 4 bases had no gene match. The DNA of the CDR3 is TGTGCCAGCAGGGGACAGGGAACAACAGATACGCAGTATTTT. Its protein product is CASRGQGTTDTQYF. Supplemented by reference TRBV28 and TRBJ2-3, the full variable domain reads DVKVTQSSRYLVKRTGEKVFLECVQDMDHENMFWYRQDPGLGLRLIYFSYDVKMKEKGDIPEGYSVSREKKERFSLILESASTNQTSMYLCASRGQGTTDTQYFGPGTRLTVL.

V and J are TRBV6-5 and TRBJ1-2, with 9 positions matching TRBD1. The CDR3 runs to 16 residues. The J segment lost 0 bases and the V segment lost 4 bases, leaving 6 bases of the junction unmatched. Per germline, CDR1 MNHEY and CDR2 SVGAGI. CDR3 sequence (DNA): TGTGCCAGCAGTTGGACAGGGGCGCCTCCTAACTATGGCTACACCTTC. It encodes CASSWTGAPPNYGYTF.

The chain couples TRBV7-3 to TRBJ2-1; D unresolved. Germline assignment: CDR1 SGHTA and CDR2 FQGTGA. The V and J ends lost 0 bases and 0 bases respectively, with 6 bases between them. CDR3 length: 15 amino acids. The CDR3 region has the DNA TGTGCCAGCAGCTTAACGTACAGCTCCTACAATGAGCAGTTCTTC. Protein: CASSLTYSSYNEQFF.

This chain joins TRBV19 and TRBJ1-1; D call uncertain. The ends were cut back, 4 bases at V and 3 bases at J, with 15 bases in the middle. This CDR3 comprises 15 residues. Germline lookup yields CDR1 LNHDA and CDR2 SQIVND (reference sequence). The CDR3 DNA sequence: TGTGCCAGTAGTACCGCACCGGTTATTGACACTGAAGCTTTCTTT. Encoded protein: CASSTAPVIDTEAFF. Full variable domain (outside the CDR3, taken from reference TRBV19 and TRBJ1-1): DGGITQSPKYLFRKEGQNVTLSCEQNLNHDAMYWYRQDPGQGLRLIYYSQIVNDFQKGDIAEGYSVSREKKESFPLTVTSAQKNPTAFYLCASSTAPVIDTEAFFGQGTRLTVV.

This chain joins TRBV7-9 and TRBJ1-1, with 9 bases fitting TRBD1. CDR1 and CDR2 from the germline V gene are SEHNR and FQNEAQ (reference sequence). Trimming at V came to 3 bases and at J to 5 bases, leaving 10 bases not matched to a gene. CDR3 length equals 16 residues. The CDR3 nucleotides read TGTGCCAGCAGCTTCCTCCGGGGACAGGGACCGACTGAAGCTTTCTTT. This gives the protein CASSFLRGQGPTEAFF.

This chain connects TRBV4-1 to TRBJ2-5; 10 bases agree with TRBD2. The V segment lost 3 bases and the J segment 5 bases; nucleotides outside the gene matches: 9. CDR3 size: 16 residues. CDR1 and CDR2 (germline): MGHRA, YSYEKL. CDR3 nucleotide sequence: TGCGCCAGCAGCCATGATAGCGGGAGGTGGTTGGAGACCCAGTACTTC. It yields the protein CASSHDSGRWLETQYF.

The chain couples TRBV11-2 to TRBJ2-5; TRBD2 agrees at 10 bases. The V segment lost 5 bases and the J segment 1 base; nucleotides outside the gene matches: 10. This CDR3 has 17 residues. Germline V gene lookup returns CDR1 SGHAT and CDR2 FQNNGV. The CDR3 reads CASSRGALAGVQETQYF. CDR3 sequence (DNA): TGTGCCAGCAGCCGAGGCGCGCTAGCGGGGGTCCAAGAGACCCAGTACTTC.

This chain connects TRBV10-2 to TRBJ2-2; TRBD2 matches at 10 bases. Trimming removed 4 bases from V and 4 bases from J; junction bases left unmatched: 21. CDR3 length: 21 amino acids. Germline CDR1 reads WSHSY; CDR2 reads SAAADI. The CDR3 loop reads CASSGPAFPAGGPYGTGELFF. The CDR3 DNA sequence: TGCGCCAGCAGTGGCCCGGCTTTTCCAGCGGGAGGGCCCTATGGCACCGGGGAGCTGTTTTTT.

This clone was picked up a small number of times. The chain carries TRBV18 and TRBJ1-2; D ambiguous. The CDR3 extends over 14 amino acids. The germline V gene encodes CDR1 KGHSH and CDR2 LQKENI. V shed 3 bases and J shed 6 bases, with 14 bases lying between them. CDR3 sequence: CASSPGPAPNGYTF. CDR3 bases: TGTGCCAGCTCACCGGGCCCTGCCCCCAATGGCTACACCTTC.

CDR3 nucleotides: TGTGCCAGCAGCGCAAATAATGGACTAGCGGGGGGGCCAGTAGATACGCAGTATTTT. Residues: CASSANNGLAGGPVDTQYF. This chain connects TRBV9 to TRBJ2-3; the match to TRBD2 covers 15 bases. Germline V CDR1 and CDR2: SGDLS, YYNGEE. Trimming took 3 bases from V and 5 from J; bases not matched to a gene: 13. This CDR3 is 19 amino acids long.

The count of this clone is one. This CDR3 is also generated by other DNA sequences in the sample. CDR3 coding DNA: TGTGCCAGCTCACCACGAACAGGTTCAGAGACCCAGTACTTC. It yields the protein CASSPRTGSETQYF. The chain carries TRBV18 and TRBJ2-5, with D tentatively TRBD1 (5 bases). Between the trimmed V and J ends, which lost 1 base and 4 bases, there was a span of 10 bases. CDR3 length: 14 residues. Germline CDR1 and CDR2: KGHSH and LQKENI. Full variable domain (missing parts from reference TRBV18 and TRBJ2-5): NAGVMQNPRHLVRRRGQEARLRCSPMKGHSHVYWYRQLPEEGLKFMVYLQKENIIDESGMPKERFSAEFPKEGPSILRIQQVVRGDSAAYFCASSPRTGSETQYFGPGTRLLVL.

A few counts support this clone. The chain is built from TRBV11-2 and TRBJ2-7, with TRBD2 identical over 8 bases. The trim removed 5 bases at V and 7 bases at J, leaving 16 bases unmatched. This CDR3 region has 16 residues. CDR1 and CDR2 from the germline V gene are SGHAT and FQNNGV. The CDR3 region is CASSPDGAGGLLEQYF. For the CDR3, the DNA is TGTGCCAGCAGCCCCGATGGGGCGGGAGGACTTTTGGAGCAGTACTTC.

The gene calls are TRBV9 and TRBJ2-3; 9 bases align to TRBD2. V gave up 1 base and J gave up 3 bases; unmatched junction bases: 6. The CDR3 runs 16 residues. Germline V gene sequence: CDR1 SGDLS, CDR2 YYNGEE. The CDR3 nucleotides are TGTGCCAGCAGCGTATCCAGCGGGAGGTTTACAGATACGCAGTATTTT. Its protein product is CASSVSSGRFTDTQYF.

The chain carries TRBV29-1 and TRBJ2-1; D possibly corresponds to TRBD1 (6 bases). CDR3 length: 11 residues. Germline V lookup: CDR1 SQVTM, CDR2 ANQGSEA. The ends were cut back, 8 bases at V and 4 bases at J, with 9 bases in the middle. The CDR3 region is CSSTGYNEQFF. The CDR3 coding sequence is TGCAGCTCGACAGGTTACAATGAGCAGTTCTTC.

This clone was picked up one time. The chain uses TRBV19 and TRBJ1-4; D is ambiguous. This CDR3 has 11 amino acids. V was clipped by 3 bases and J by 7 bases, with 3 bases between them. The germline V gene encodes CDR1 LNHDA and CDR2 SQIVND (reference sequence). The CDR3 spells CASSISEKLFF. The CDR3 DNA sequence: TGTGCCAGTAGTATCAGTGAAAAACTGTTTTTT.

The rearrangement links TRBV5-1 to TRBJ1-2; D is uncertain. Germline assignment: CDR1 SGHRS and CDR2 YFSETQ. This CDR3 is built from 13 residues. V gave up 3 bases and J gave up 8 bases, with 14 bases separating them. The CDR3 nucleotides read TGCGCCAGCAGCTCCCCAGGAACTGACGGCTACACCTTC. The encoded protein is CASSSPGTDGYTF.

The chain couples TRBV4-1 to TRBJ2-5, with TRBD2 identical over 9 bases. This CDR3 region has 20 residues. V shed 4 bases and J 5 bases; nucleotides not matched to a gene: 23. Germline assignment: CDR1 MGHRA and CDR2 YSYEKL. The CDR3 here is CASSPRLASSGLARVETQYF. CDR3 coding DNA: TGCGCCAGCAGCCCCCGTTTGGCTAGCTCCGGACTAGCGAGAGTGGAGACCCAGTACTTC.

As DNA, the CDR3 is TGTGCCAGCAGCTTAGGGGACAGGGTCACAGATACGCAGTATTTT. Translated: CASSLGDRVTDTQYF. This chain uses TRBV5-6 with TRBJ2-3, with 9 positions matching TRBD1. Germline values: CDR1 SGHDT, CDR2 YYEEEE. CDR3 length: 15 residues. J gave up 2 bases and V 2 bases, and 3 bases lay outside the gene matches.

The V and J genes are TRBV29-1 and TRBJ1-2; 7 bases fit TRBD1. Germline CDR1 reads SQVTM; CDR2 reads ANQGSEA. J lost 3 bases, V lost 7 bases, and 11 bases had no gene match. This CDR3 region has 14 residues. In DNA form, the CDR3 reads TGCAGCGGAGGGTACCGGGACAGCGACTATGGCTACACCTTC. This sequence encodes CSGGYRDSDYGYTF.

The rearrangement joins TRBV2 to TRBJ1-4; 11 bases align to TRBD1. Germline-derived CDR1 and CDR2 are SNHLY and FYNNEI. This CDR3 has 14 residues. With 5 bases clipped from V and 7 bases from J, the junction kept 3 bases outside the gene matches. CDR3 sequence: CASSPGQGGEKLFF. The CDR3 DNA follows: TGTGCCAGCAGTCCGGGACAGGGGGGTGAAAAACTGTTTTTT. Drawing the rest from reference TRBV2 and TRBJ1-4, the complete variable domain is EPEVTQTPSHQVTQMGQEVILRCVPISNHLYFYWYRQILGQKVEFLVSFYNNEISEKSEIFDDQFSVERPDGSNFTLKIRSTKLEDSAMYFCASSPGQGGEKLFFGSGTQLSVL.

The CDR3 here is CASSEDIRGGQDTQYF. For the CDR3, the DNA is TGTGCCAGCAGCGAAGACATTAGGGGGGGCCAAGATACGCAGTATTTT. This chain connects TRBV13 to TRBJ2-3; D is perhaps TRBD2 (7 bases). The CDR3 sequence is 16 residues long. Germline CDR1 is PRHDT and CDR2 is FYEKMQ (reference sequence). Trimming cost V 5 bases and J 5 bases, with 20 bases left between them.

This clone was seen only a few times. The V call is TRBV10-1, the J call TRBJ1-2; D is perhaps TRBD1 (5 bases). The V gene lost 7 bases and the J gene lost 2 bases, with 17 bases spanning the gap. The CDR3 covers 15 residues. Germline lookup yields CDR1 WNHNN and CDR2 SYGVQD (reference sequence). The CDR3 loop reads CASKGIRQGNYGYTF. The CDR3 region has the DNA TGCGCCAGCAAAGGTATCAGGCAGGGCAACTATGGCTACACCTTC.

The chain employs TRBV10-2 and TRBJ2-5; D call uncertain. The CDR3 sequence is 12 residues long. Germline loops: CDR1 WSHSY, CDR2 SAAADI. V was trimmed by 6 bases and J by 4 bases, leaving 9 bases between them. CDR3 bases: TGCGCCAGCAGCCCAATCGGAGAGACCCAGTACTTC. Amino acid sequence: CASSPIGETQYF.

The chain has TRBV4-1 and TRBJ2-4; 7 nucleotides line up with TRBD1. V gave up 2 bases and J gave up 0 bases; unmatched junction bases: 4. CDR3 size: 16 residues. Germline V gene data show CDR1 as MGHRA and CDR2 as YSYEKL. CDR3 DNA sequence: TGCGCCAGCAGCCAACCCCGACAGGGAGCCAAAAACATTCAGTACTTC. It codes for CASSQPRQGAKNIQYF.

The V gene is TRBV7-2, the J gene TRBJ1-1, with TRBD1 matching over 7 bases. CDR1 is SGHTA and CDR2 is FQGNSA in the germline V gene. V trimming: 2 bases; J trimming: 1 base; junction bases outside the gene matches: 7. The CDR3 contains 16 residues. As DNA, the CDR3 is TGTGCCAGCAGCTTATCCCCAGGGGGTCAGAACACTGAAGCTTTCTTT. Translation gives CASSLSPGGQNTEAFF.